This T cell receptor beta chain was sequenced for a study of shared T cell receptors in the human thymus (dated by TCRdb to about 2021). Turning to the overall study: The study examined how the human thymus generates shared, self-reactive T-cell receptor alpha chains.

From V the trimming removes 6 bases and from J it removes 7 bases, while the gene matches leave 18 bases of the junction unaccounted for. There are 17 amino acids in the CDR3, from cysteine to phenylalanine inclusive. Just the 51-base CDR3 DNA is kept, in frame starting at base 1. In the germline V gene (reference sequence), CDR1 corresponds to SEHNR and CDR2 to FQNEAQ. Comment on this clone: The clone's antigen remains unknown. One base away there is no much larger clone; base qualities are not given.

Library construction relied on the immunoSEQ multiplex PCR assay. TCRdb mirrors the immuneACCESS table, restricted to in-frame sequences. Some clones are absent from its copies; in checked studies, under half trace to an unresolved V gene, and the reason for the others is unknown. Present in this sample are about 660,000 clones, roughly 88% of which were seen just once. The top ten clones comprise 0.0095% to 0.013% of the sample. These records were also assigned to another study, of human thymus T cells. In that second paper, the authors write: The donors were immunologically healthy infants in Finland who had open corrective cardiac surgery for congenital heart defects. Thymus tissue was obtained as surgical resects removed during corrective cardiac surgery. V and J gene segment usage appeared biased in both thymic and peripheral blood repertoires. The related research reported highly overlapping thymic TCR repertoires among unrelated individuals. The study characterized TCR alpha and beta repertoires from seven to nine infant thymus samples and a few related peripheral blood samples. The infant donors were about 7 to 250 days old, and the cohort included about 6 males and a couple of females. After being mechanically released from the tissue, thymocytes were kept at -70 degrees C in pellets of about 8.5-32 million cells. A QIAsymphony instrument was used to extract genomic DNA from the frozen cell pellets. The immunoSEQ multiplex PCR assay was used to amplify the TCRB and TCRAD loci from a standardized quantity of quality-controlled genomic DNA. The amplicons spanned the V(D)J region and were long enough to cover the CDR3 and allow V and J genes to be identified. The amplicons were sequenced on an Illumina platform via the commercial immunoSEQ service. Primer bias and sequencing errors were corrected as previously described, and TCRAD and TCRB definitions were based on the IMGT database. Analysis of the repertoires was done with immunoSEQ Analyzer 3.0 and VDJTools and included basic statistics, V/J segment usage, diversity estimates, rarefaction and pairwise overlap. To estimate diversity, the Chao1, ChaoE, Efron-Thisted, Shannon and inverse Simpson indices were applied, and diversity was also estimated on datasets down-sampled to the smallest sample. Repertoire overlap was determined by strict matching of CDR3 nucleotide sequence, V gene and J gene, and Jaccard-based multidimensional scaling clustering was applied. On average, roughly 890,000 unique TCRB clonotypes were obtained from thymus samples, compared with about 84,000 from blood samples.

This receptor was obtained from a boy in the first two years of life with a congenital heart defect. Donor details come from another sample of the same person, matched by shared clones. The sequencing input was thymocytes. The sequence links TRBV7-9 to TRBJ1-1, with 9 bases matching TRBD1. The DNA reads as follows: TGTGCCAGCAGAAATGAGATGGGACAGGGCCCACATGGTGAAGCTTTCTTT. Its translation is CASRNEMGQGPHGEAFF. The CDR3, completed at both ends by the reference TRBV7-9 and TRBJ1-1 genes, gives the full variable domain DTGVSQNPRHKITKRGQNVTFRCDPISEHNRLYWYRQTLGQGPEFLTYFQNEAQLEKSRLLSDRFSAERPKGSFSTLEIQRTEQGDSAMYLCASRNEMGQGPHGEAFFGQGTRLTVV.